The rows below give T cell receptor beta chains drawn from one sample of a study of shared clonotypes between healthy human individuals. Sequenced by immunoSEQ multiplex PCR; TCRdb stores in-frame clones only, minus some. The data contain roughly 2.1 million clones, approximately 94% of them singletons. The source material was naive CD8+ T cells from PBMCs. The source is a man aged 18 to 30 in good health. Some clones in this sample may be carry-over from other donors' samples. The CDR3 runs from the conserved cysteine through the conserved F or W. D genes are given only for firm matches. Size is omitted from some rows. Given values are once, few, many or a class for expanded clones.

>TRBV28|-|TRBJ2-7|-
TGTGCCAGCAGTTTTCGAGGGGAAATCTACGAGCAGTACTTC
CASSFRGEIYEQYF
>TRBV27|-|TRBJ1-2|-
TGTGCCAGCAGTTTAATGGTGGGGCACGATGGCTACACCTTC
CASSLMVGHDGYTF
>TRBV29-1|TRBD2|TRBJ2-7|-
TGCAGCGTTGAAGGGGTGGCGGGAGAGTACAACGAGCAGTACTTC
CSVEGVAGEYNEQYF
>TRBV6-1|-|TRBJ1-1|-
TGTGCCAGCAAAGAGATAGGGAACACTGAAGCTTTCTTT
CASKEIGNTEAFF
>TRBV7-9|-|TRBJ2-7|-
TGTGCCAGCACTAATAGTCTTCGAGCCTACGAGCAGTACTTC
CASTNSLRAYEQYF
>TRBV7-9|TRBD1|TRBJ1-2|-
TGTGCCAGCAGCCCCGCTGGGACAGGGAACTATGGCTACACCTTC
CASSPAGTGNYGYTF
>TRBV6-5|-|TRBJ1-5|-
TGTGCCAGCAGTTACTCAACGGACCCAAGCGGTCAGCCCCAGCATTTT
CASSYSTDPSGQPQHF
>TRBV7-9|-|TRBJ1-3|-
TGTGCCAGCAGCTTAGGCGGCGGCACCATATATTTT
CASSLGGGTIYF
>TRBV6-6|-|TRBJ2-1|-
TGTGCCAGCACCTCAGGGGCCGATGAGCAGTTCTTC
CASTSGADEQFF
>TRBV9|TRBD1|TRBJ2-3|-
TGTGCCAGCAGCTGGACAGGGGGAGGGGATACGCAGTATTTT
CASSWTGGGDTQYF
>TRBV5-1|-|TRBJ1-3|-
TGCGCCAGCAGCTTGGACCTAGCCTCTGGAAACACCATATATTTT
CASSLDLASGNTIYF
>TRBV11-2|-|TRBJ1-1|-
TGTGCCAGCAGCCCGAGAAATGGTACCACTGAAGCTTTCTTT
CASSPRNGTTEAFF
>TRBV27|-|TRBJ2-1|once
TGTGCCAGCAGTTGGGCCGGCACCGATGAGCAGTTCTTC
CASSWAGTDEQFF
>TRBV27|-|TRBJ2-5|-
TGTGCCAGCAGTTCCTCGGGGGCCCAAGAGACCCAGTACTTC
CASSSSGAQETQYF
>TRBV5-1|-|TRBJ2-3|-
TGCGCCAGCACCTCTTCGACAGACAACACAGATACGCAGTATTTT
CASTSSTDNTDTQYF
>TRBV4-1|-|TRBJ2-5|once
TGCGCCAGCAGCCCACCCAACAGCAACCAAGAGACCCAGTACTTC
CASSPPNSNQETQYF
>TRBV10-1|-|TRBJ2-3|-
TGCGCCAGCAGTGATGGCCAGGGGGGCGACACAGATACGCAGTATTTT
CASSDGQGGDTDTQYF
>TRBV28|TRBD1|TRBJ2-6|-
TGTGCCAGCACTTTAAGCCCCAGGGGGCGAGTCTCTGGGGCCAACGTCCTGACTTTC
CASTLSPRGRVSGANVLTF
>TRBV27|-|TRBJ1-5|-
TGTGCCAGCAGTCCACCAGGACGCAATCAGCCCCAGCATTTT
CASSPPGRNQPQHF
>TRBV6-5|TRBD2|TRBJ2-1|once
TGTGCCAGCAGTTTAAAGCGGGAGGTGGGCAGAAATGAGCAGTTCTTC
CASSLKREVGRNEQFF
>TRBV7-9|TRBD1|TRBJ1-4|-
TGTGCCAGCAGCCCTTTGACAGGGACTAATGAAAAACTGTTTTTT
CASSPLTGTNEKLFF
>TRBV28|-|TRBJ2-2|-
TGTGCCAGCAGTTTAACTTTTTTGGGGGCCGGGGAGCTGTTTTTT
CASSLTFLGAGELFF
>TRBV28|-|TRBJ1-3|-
TGTGCCAGCACCCGATGGGATCACCTGACCTCTGGAAACACCATATATTTT
CASTRWDHLTSGNTIYF
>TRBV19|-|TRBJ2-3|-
TGTGCCAGTAGTATAGTCTGGGCAAGCACAGATACGCAGTATTTT
CASSIVWASTDTQYF
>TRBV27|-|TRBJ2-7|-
TGTGCCAGCAGTTTACTCCCCCTTACAGGGTCCGAGCAGTACTTC
CASSLLPLTGSEQYF
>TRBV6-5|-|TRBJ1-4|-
TGTGCCAGCAGACAATTCCAGGGGCGCGGAGAAAAACTGTTTTTT
CASRQFQGRGEKLFF
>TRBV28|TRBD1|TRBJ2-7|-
TGTGCCAGCAGTCCCCGGGACAGGGCTCGGTTGTACGAGCAGTACTTC
CASSPRDRARLYEQYF
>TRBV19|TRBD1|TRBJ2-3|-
TGTGCCAGTAGTATAGAGCCGGGACAGCTTGGGGGCACAGATACGCAGTATTTT
CASSIEPGQLGGTDTQYF
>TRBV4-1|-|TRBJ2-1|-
TGCGCCAGCAGCGCCCGGGACGGCAATGAGCAGTTCTTC
CASSARDGNEQFF
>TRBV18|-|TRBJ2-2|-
TGTGCCAGCTCACCATATCTGCCAGGGAGCAGAATCAACACCGGGGAGCTGTTTTTT
CASSPYLPGSRINTGELFF
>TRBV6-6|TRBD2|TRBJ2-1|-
TGTGCCAGCAGTCCACTAAGCGGGAGTGTAAATGAGCAGTTCTTC
CASSPLSGSVNEQFF
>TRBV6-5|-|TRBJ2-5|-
TGTGCCAGCAGTTACGCCGGGAACACCCAGTACTTC
CASSYAGNTQYF
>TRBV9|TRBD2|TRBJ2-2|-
TGTGCCAGCAGCGGGCCGGGACTACCGAGGGCCGGGGAGCTGTTTTTT
CASSGPGLPRAGELFF
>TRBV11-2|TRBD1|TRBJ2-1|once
TGTGCCAGCAGCCCATTCAGGGGGCAGGCTGAGCAGTTCTTC
CASSPFRGQAEQFF
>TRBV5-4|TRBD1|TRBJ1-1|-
TGTGCCAGCAGCTGGGACAGGGGGCTTTCGCGGGAGAACACTGAAGCTTTCTTT
CASSWDRGLSRENTEAFF
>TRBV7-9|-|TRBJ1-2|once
TGTGCCAGCAGCTTATCCTCTGGAGGACCTAACTATGGCTACACCTTC
CASSLSSGGPNYGYTF
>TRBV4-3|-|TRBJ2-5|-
TGCGCCAGCAGCTTACAGAGCCAAGAGACCCAGTACTTC
CASSLQSQETQYF
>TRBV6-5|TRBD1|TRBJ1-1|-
TGTGCCAGCAGCCCAACAGGGGGTGTCACTGAAGCTTTCTTT
CASSPTGGVTEAFF
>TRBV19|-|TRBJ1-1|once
TGTGCCAGTACCACGACAGAGAACACTGAAGCTTTCTTT
CASTTTENTEAFF
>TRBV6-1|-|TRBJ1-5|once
TGTGCCAGCAGTGAAGCGCCCCCTCATCAGCCCCAGCATTTT
CASSEAPPHQPQHF
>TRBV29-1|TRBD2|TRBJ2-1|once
TGCAGCGCGATCTACGGGACTAGCGGAAGGGCAAATGAGCAGTTCTTC
CSAIYGTSGRANEQFF
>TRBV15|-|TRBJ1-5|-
TGTGCCACCCAAGAGATGGGCAATCAGCCCCAGCATTTT
CATQEMGNQPQHF
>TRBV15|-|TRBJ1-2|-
TGTGCCACCAGCAGCCGGGTGGCGGCAGGAGGCTACACCTTC
CATSSRVAAGGYTF
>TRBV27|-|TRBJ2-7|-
TGTGCCAGCAGTTTGGGTGGCGAGCAGTACTTC
CASSLGGEQYF
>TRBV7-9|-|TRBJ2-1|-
TGTGCCAGCAGCTTAGACAGTTACAATGAGCAGTTCTTC
CASSLDSYNEQFF
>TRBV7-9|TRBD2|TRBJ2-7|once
TGTGCCAGCAGCTTTAACTTCCGAGCGGGAGTCTCCGAGCAGTACTTC
CASSFNFRAGVSEQYF
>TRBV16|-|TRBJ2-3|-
TGTGCCAGCAGCCTCTCCGGGGGGCCAGATACGCAGTATTTT
CASSLSGGPDTQYF
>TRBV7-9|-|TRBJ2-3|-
TGTGCCAGCACCGGGCCGGACTTTAGCACAGATACGCAGTATTTT
CASTGPDFSTDTQYF
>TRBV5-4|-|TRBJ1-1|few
TGTGCCAGCAGCGATGGCACAGATTTGAATGAAGCTTTCTTT
CASSDGTDLNEAFF
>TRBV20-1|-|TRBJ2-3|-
TGCAGTACCGATTACACAGATACGCAGTATTTT
CSTDYTDTQYF
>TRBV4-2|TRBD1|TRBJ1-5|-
TGTGCCAGCAGCCAAGACCAATGGGGACAGCCCAATCAGCCCCAGCATTTT
CASSQDQWGQPNQPQHF
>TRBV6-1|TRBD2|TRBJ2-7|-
TGTGCCAGCAGTGAAGGGCACTGGGGGGGCTACGAGCAGTACTTC
CASSEGHWGGYEQYF
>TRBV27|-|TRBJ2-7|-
TGTGCCAGCAGTTTCCGCTCCCGGGGGCTCGACGAGCAGTACTTC
CASSFRSRGLDEQYF
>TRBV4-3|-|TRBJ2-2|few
TGCGCCAGCAGCCAACACTACTATGCCGGGGAGCTGTTTTTT
CASSQHYYAGELFF
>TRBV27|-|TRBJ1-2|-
TGTGCCAGCAGTTTATCGTTTGGGATACTCGACTATGGCTACACCTTC
CASSLSFGILDYGYTF
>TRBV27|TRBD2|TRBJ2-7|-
TGTGCCAGCAGTTACCTCCTAGCGGGAGGGCCGAGCGAGCAGTACTTC
CASSYLLAGGPSEQYF
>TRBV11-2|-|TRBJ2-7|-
TGTGCCAGCTCCCCCAGAACGGAGTTCTACGAGCAGTACTTC
CASSPRTEFYEQYF
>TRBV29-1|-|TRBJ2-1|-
TGCAGCGTTCACCACGAGGGGGGGTTCTACAATGAGCAGTTCTTC
CSVHHEGGFYNEQFF
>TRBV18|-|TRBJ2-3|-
TGTGCCAGCTCCGCGCGAACAACAGATACGCAGTATTTT
CASSARTTDTQYF
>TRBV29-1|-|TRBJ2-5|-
TGCAGCGTTTTAGAAAGGGGGTGGGGAGAGACCCAGTACTTC
CSVLERGWGETQYF